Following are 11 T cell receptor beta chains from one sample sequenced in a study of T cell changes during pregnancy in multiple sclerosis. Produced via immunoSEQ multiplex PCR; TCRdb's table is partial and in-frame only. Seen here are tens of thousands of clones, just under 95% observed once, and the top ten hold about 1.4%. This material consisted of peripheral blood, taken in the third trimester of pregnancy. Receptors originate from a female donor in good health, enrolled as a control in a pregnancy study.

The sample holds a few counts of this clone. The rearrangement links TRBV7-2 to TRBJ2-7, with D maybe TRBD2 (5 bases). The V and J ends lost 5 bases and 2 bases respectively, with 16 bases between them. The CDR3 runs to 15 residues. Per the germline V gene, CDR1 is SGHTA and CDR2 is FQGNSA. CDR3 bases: TGTGCCAGCAGCGAGGGTAAGGTGGGCCCCTACGAGCAGTACTTC. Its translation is CASSEGKVGPYEQYF. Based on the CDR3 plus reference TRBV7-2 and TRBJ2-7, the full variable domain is GAGVSQSPSNKVTEKGKDVELRCDPISGHTALYWYRQSLGQGLEFLIYFQGNSAPDKSGLPSDRFSAERTGGSVSTLTIQRTQQEDSAVYLCASSEGKVGPYEQYFGPGTRLTVT.

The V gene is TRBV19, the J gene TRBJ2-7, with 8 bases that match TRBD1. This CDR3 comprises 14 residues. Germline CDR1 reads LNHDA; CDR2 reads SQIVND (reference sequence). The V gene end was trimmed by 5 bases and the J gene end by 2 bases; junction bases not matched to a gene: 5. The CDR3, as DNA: TGTGCCAGTAGTCCCGGGACAGGACCCTACGAGCAGTACTTC. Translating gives CASSPGTGPYEQYF.

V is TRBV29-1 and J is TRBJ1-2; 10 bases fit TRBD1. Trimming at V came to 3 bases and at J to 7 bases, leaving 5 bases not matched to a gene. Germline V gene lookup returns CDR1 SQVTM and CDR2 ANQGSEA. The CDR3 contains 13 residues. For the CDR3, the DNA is TGCAGCGTTGACCAGACAGGGGGCGCTGGCTACACCTTC. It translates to CSVDQTGGAGYTF.

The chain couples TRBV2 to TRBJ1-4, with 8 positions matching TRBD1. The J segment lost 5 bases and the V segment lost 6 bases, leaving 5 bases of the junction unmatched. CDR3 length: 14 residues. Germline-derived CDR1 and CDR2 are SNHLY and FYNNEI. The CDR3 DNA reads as TGTGCCAGCAGGGAGAGGACAGGGAATGAAAAACTGTTTTTT. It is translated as CASRERTGNEKLFF.

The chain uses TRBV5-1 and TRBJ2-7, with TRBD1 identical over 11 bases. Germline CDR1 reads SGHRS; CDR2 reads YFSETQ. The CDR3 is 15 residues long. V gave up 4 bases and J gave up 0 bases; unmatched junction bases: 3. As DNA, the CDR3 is TGCGCCAGCAGCGGCGGGACAGGGGGCTCCTACGAGCAGTACTTC. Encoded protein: CASSGGTGGSYEQYF.

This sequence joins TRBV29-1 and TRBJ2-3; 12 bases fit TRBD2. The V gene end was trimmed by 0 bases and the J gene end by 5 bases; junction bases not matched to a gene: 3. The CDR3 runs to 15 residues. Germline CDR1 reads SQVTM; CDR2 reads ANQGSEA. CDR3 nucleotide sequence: TGCAGCGTTGAAGATCGACTAGCGGGAGTAGATACGCAGTATTTT. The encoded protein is CSVEDRLAGVDTQYF.

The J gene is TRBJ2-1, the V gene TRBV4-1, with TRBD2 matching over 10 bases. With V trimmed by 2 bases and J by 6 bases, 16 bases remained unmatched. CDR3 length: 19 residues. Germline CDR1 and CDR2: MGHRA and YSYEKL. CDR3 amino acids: CASSQYPVILAGVPNEQFF. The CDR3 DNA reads TGCGCCAGCAGCCAATACCCGGTAATTCTAGCGGGAGTACCCAATGAGCAGTTCTTC.

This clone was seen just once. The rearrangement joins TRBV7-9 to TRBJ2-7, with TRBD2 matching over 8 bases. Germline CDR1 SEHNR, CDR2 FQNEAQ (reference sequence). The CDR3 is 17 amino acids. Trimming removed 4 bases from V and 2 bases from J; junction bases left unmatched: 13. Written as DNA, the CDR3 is TGTGCCAGCAGCTCCAGAGAATCGGGAGGGCCACCCTACGAGCAGTACTTC. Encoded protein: CASSSRESGGPPYEQYF.

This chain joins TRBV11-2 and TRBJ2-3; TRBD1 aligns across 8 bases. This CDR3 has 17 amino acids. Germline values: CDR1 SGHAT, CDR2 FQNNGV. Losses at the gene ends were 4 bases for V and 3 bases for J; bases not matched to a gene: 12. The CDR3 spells CASSYGTGKPRTDTQYF. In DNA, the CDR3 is TGTGCCAGCAGCTATGGGACAGGCAAGCCCCGGACAGATACGCAGTATTTT.

CDR3 in DNA: TGTGCCAGCAGCTTCGGGAGCCTGACAGGGGGCGGTAAGAGGGCTTTCTTT. It codes for CASSFGSLTGGGKRAFF. V usage is TRBV13 and J usage is TRBJ1-1; TRBD1 matches 10 bases. V lost 3 bases, J lost 11 bases, and 18 bases stayed unmatched. This CDR3 spans 17 amino acids. Germline assignment: CDR1 PRHDT and CDR2 FYEKMQ (reference sequence).

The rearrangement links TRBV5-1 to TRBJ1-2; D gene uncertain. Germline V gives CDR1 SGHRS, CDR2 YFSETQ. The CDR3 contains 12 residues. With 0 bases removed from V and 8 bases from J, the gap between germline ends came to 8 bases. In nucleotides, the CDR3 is TGCGCCAGCAGCTTGGATCTTTCGGGCTACACCTTC. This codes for CASSLDLSGYTF. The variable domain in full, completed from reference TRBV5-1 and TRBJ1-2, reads KAGVTQTPRYLIKTRGQQVTLSCSPISGHRSVSWYQQTPGQGLQFLFEYFSETQRNKGNFPGRFSGRQFSNSRSEMNVSTLELGDSALYLCASSLDLSGYTFGSGTRLTVV.